This T cell receptor beta chain comes out of a study of blood T cell repertoires in COVID-19 (dated by TCRdb to between 2020 and 2021). As for the study more broadly: The collaborator samples originated in the United States, Italy and Spain and spanned the acute and convalescent phases of COVID-19. The dataset comprised deeply sampled blood TCRbeta repertoires from subjects exposed to, actively infected with, or recovered from COVID-19. A de-identified subject ID, COVID-19 status, age in years and sex were almost always included in the sample metadata. The repertoires were released in a freely available public database intended as a resource for research on the immune response to SARS-CoV-2. Samples were obtained from the ongoing ImmuneRACE study (first 160 participants) and from over 1,000 subjects provided by 6 global collaborators. The prospective study material was composed of cDNA or gDNA derived from T cells, B-cell-depleted T cells, or PBMCs. Where available, HLA class I and class II types were taken from metadata supplied by the sample provider and were not determined by assay-based typing. Broader findings and caveats from the paper: How much clinical and demographic metadata was included differed by source and by participant, and the metadata was provided uncurated.

Turning to this clone: Its recognized antigen is unknown. There are no base qualities to consult, and no much larger clone falls within one base.

TCRbeta CDR3 regions were amplified from genomic DNA by means of the immunoSEQ Assay, a bias-controlled multiplex PCR. The paper's data handling went like this. Within the assay, amplification of reference gene primers was used to estimate how many nucleated cells each sample contained. To quantify the absolute abundance of each unique TCRbeta CDR3 rearrangement, sequence reads were collapsed and filtered. For each sample, productive Simpson clonality was calculated as the square root of Simpson's diversity index over productive rearrangements. What TCRdb holds here is the immuneACCESS table cut down to in-frame rearrangements. Part of the clones is not present; checked against another copy, under half of the missing clones reflect an unresolved V gene, and the others are unexplained. V, J and clone size were drawn from that table, and D and trimming were deduced from the DNA. Counted in this sample were over 50,000 clones; 70% to 90% of them appeared once. The ten largest account for 25% to 30% of the sample.

In the germline V gene, CDR1 corresponds to SNHLY and CDR2 to FYNNEI. The V end gives up 8 bases and the J end 0 bases, leaving 4 bases in the junction not matched to a gene. From its cysteine to its phenylalanine, the CDR3 spans 15 amino acids. The CDR3 DNA has 45 bases and is translated from base 1. The collaborating institutions used their own protocols to collect whole blood in K2EDTA tubes. For TCRbeta analysis, collaborator samples were shipped as frozen whole blood, as isolated PBMCs, or as DNA extracted from either sample type. The clonotype originates from a human donor in a cohort sampled during active COVID-19. The sequence joins TRBV2 to TRBJ1-1; 12 junctional bases match TRBD1. Sequences were obtained from peripheral blood. The nucleotides are TGTGCCAGCTTGGGACAGGGGGCTTTGAACACTGAAGCTTTCTTT. It specifies CASLGQGALNTEAFF.